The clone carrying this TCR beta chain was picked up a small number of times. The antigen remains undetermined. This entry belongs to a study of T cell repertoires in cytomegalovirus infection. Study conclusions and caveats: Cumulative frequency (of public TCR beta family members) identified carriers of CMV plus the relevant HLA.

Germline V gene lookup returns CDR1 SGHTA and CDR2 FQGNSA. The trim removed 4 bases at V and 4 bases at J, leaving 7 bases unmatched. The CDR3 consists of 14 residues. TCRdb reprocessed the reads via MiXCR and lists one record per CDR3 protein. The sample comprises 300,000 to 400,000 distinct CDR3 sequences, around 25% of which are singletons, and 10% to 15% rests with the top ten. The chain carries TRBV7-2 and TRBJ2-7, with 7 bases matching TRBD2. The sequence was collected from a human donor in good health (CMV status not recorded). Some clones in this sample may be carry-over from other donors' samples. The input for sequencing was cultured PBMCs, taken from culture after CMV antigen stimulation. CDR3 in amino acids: CASSWTRGSYEQYF. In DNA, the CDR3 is TGTGCCAGCAGCTGGACTAGAGGGAGTTACGAGCAGTACTTC.